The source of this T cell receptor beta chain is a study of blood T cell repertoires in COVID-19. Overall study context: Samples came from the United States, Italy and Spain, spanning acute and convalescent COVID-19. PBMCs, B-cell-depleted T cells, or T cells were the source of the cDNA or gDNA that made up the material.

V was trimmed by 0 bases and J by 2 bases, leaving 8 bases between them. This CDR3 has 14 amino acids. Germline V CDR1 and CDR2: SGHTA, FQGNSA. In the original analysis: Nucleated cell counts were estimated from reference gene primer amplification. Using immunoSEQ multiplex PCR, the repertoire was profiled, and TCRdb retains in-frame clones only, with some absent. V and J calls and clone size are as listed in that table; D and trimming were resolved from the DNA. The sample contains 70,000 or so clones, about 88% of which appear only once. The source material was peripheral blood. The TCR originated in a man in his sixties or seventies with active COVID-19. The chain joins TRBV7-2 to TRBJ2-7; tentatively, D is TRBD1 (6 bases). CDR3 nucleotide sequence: TGTGCCAGCAGCTTAGCCGACAGGCCCTACGAGCAGTACTTC. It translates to CASSLADRPYEQYF.